This TCR beta chain derives from a study (dated by TCRdb to the mid-2010s). As for the study more broadly: Whether tumor-infiltrating Tregs in breast cancer are recruited from blood Tregs or converted in situ from other CD4+ T cell subsets was tested. What the authors observed across the whole study: The TCR gene usage of tumor memory CD4+ T cells clustered together with blood and lymph node memory CD4+ cells and with lymph node naive CD4+ cells. Rather than covering whole repertoires, validation in the larger cohort was restricted to a single TCR beta V-J rearrangement. The greatest overlap of tumor-infiltrating Treg TCR alpha and beta sequences was observed with tumor naive CD4+ T cells, followed by blood naive CD4+ T cells.

Full-length TCR variable regions were amplified by 5' RACE PCR using constant-region reverse primers, and then by semi-nested PCR using Nested Universal Primer A. Using the ReliaPrep RNA Cell Miniprep System, total RNA was extracted, and the SMARTer RACE 5'/3' Kit was then used to reverse transcribe the RNA into 5'RACE-ready cDNA. Multiplex adaptors were used to barcode full-length TCR alpha and beta libraries, and the barcoded libraries were sequenced on an Illumina MiSeq. Processing in the source paper ran as follows. For each of nine subset-tissue groups, sequencing data from the five patients were pooled, and the groups were compared by unsupervised clustering of TCR gene usage. The Morisita-Horn index was used to calculate repertoire similarity, with shared sequences weighted according to their contribution to each repertoire. TCRdb reworked the public reads: Q25 trimming with fastp, MiXCR clone assembly, productive beta chains retained. Each entry is one CDR3 protein sequence, shown with its most common DNA and genes. TCRdb, not the authors, supplied the V and J calls. The sample has about 32,000 distinct CDR3 sequences on record, less than 25% of them singletons. In total, the top ten clones hold 3.5% to 5% of the sample.

The memory CD4+ T cell population was isolated based on a CD4+CD45RO+CD25- phenotype. Tregs, naive and memory CD4+ T cells from tumor, blood and ipsilateral draining lymph nodes of five breast cancer patients underwent full-length TCR alpha and beta sequencing. Ficoll density gradient centrifugation was used to isolate mononuclear cells from lymph nodes or from 50 ml of peripheral blood. Sorted cell populations were confirmed by FACS to exceed 90% purity. As concerns this clonotype: It has no known antigen specificity. Base qualities are not recorded, but no much larger clone differs from it by a single base.

The receptor's source is a female donor with breast cancer. The material sequenced was memory CD4+ T cells sorted from blood. The sample's cell subset or site, from its label and the paper: memory CD4+ T cells, CD4+CD45RO+CD25-.

The sequenced DNA is TGTGCCAGCAGCTTCGACCGTCAAGCTTTCTTT. Translated, it reads CASSFDRQAFF. The rearranged segments are TRBV5-6 and TRBJ1-1; the D gene cannot be named for sure. As encoded in the germline V gene, CDR1 is SGHDT while CDR2 is YYEEEE. Trimming takes 2 bases from V and 9 bases from J, and the germline ends sit 8 bases apart. The CDR3 contains 11 residues, cysteine and phenylalanine counted. Only the CDR3 DNA stays, 33 bases, in frame from base 1.